Listed below are T cell receptor beta chains from one sample, sequenced in a study of shared clonotypes between healthy human individuals. The method was immunoSEQ multiplex PCR; TCRdb's version includes in-frame clones alone and lacks a portion of them. The profile shows about 980,000 clones, approximately 80% of them singletons. Input material: memory CD4+ T cells sorted from blood. Receptors originate from a young man in good health. CDR3s include the opening cysteine and the closing phenylalanine or tryptophan. Fields, in order: CDR3 DNA, CDR3 protein, CDR3 length, J gene, D gene, clone size, V gene. D genes are given only for firm matches. Expanded clones get a size class; other rows say once, few or many, or leave the size out.

CDR3nt: TGTGCCAGCAGCTTAATCAGCGTGTCAGATACGCAGTATTTT
CDR3aa: CASSLISVSDTQYF
len: 14
j_gene: TRBJ2-3
d_gene: -
abundance: -
v_gene: TRBV7-9

CDR3nt: TGCGCCAGCAGCTTGTCACTCGGGGATTCACCCCTCCACTTT
CDR3aa: CASSLSLGDSPLHF
len: 14
j_gene: TRBJ1-6
d_gene: -
abundance: -
v_gene: TRBV5-1

CDR3nt: TGTGCCAGCAGTTCATACCTGTTAGGGACAGGGGGTAGCTACGAGCAGTACTTC
CDR3aa: CASSSYLLGTGGSYEQYF
len: 18
j_gene: TRBJ2-7
d_gene: TRBD1
abundance: few
v_gene: TRBV28

CDR3nt: TGTGCCAGCAGCTCACCTCTAGGGGGGGACACCGGGGAGCTGTTTTTT
CDR3aa: CASSSPLGGDTGELFF
len: 16
j_gene: TRBJ2-2
d_gene: -
abundance: -
v_gene: TRBV11-2

CDR3nt: TGTGCCAGCAGTCCAGCGGGAAGTCGCCAAGAGACCCAGTACTTC
CDR3aa: CASSPAGSRQETQYF
len: 15
j_gene: TRBJ2-5
d_gene: TRBD2
abundance: -
v_gene: TRBV2

CDR3nt: TGTGCCAGCAGCTTCAGTCGGTCACAAGAGACCCAGTACTTC
CDR3aa: CASSFSRSQETQYF
len: 14
j_gene: TRBJ2-5
d_gene: -
abundance: once
v_gene: TRBV7-9

CDR3nt: TGCGCCAGCAGCTTGGGTCACGGCCAAGAGACCCAGTACTTC
CDR3aa: CASSLGHGQETQYF
len: 14
j_gene: TRBJ2-5
d_gene: -
abundance: -
v_gene: TRBV5-1

CDR3nt: TGTGCCAGCAGCCAAGGCATTCACCTTGAAGCTTTCTTT
CDR3aa: CASSQGIHLEAFF
len: 13
j_gene: TRBJ1-1
d_gene: -
abundance: few
v_gene: TRBV4-2

CDR3nt: TGTGCCAGCAGCCAAGACAGGGGGAAATGGGAGACCCAGTACTTC
CDR3aa: CASSQDRGKWETQYF
len: 15
j_gene: TRBJ2-5
d_gene: TRBD1
abundance: -
v_gene: TRBV14

CDR3nt: TGTGCCAGCAGTCCCTACCCAGCAGATACGCAGTATTTT
CDR3aa: CASSPYPADTQYF
len: 13
j_gene: TRBJ2-3
d_gene: -
abundance: -
v_gene: TRBV6-4

CDR3nt: TGTGCCAGCGGCAGAATAGGCACTGAAGCTTTCTTT
CDR3aa: CASGRIGTEAFF
len: 12
j_gene: TRBJ1-1
d_gene: -
abundance: -
v_gene: TRBV25-1

CDR3nt: TGTGCCAGCAGCCCCCAGGCCCCGGCGGAGACCCAGTACTTC
CDR3aa: CASSPQAPAETQYF
len: 14
j_gene: TRBJ2-5
d_gene: -
abundance: -
v_gene: TRBV21-1

CDR3nt: TGCAGCGCCTGGACTAGAGGGGGGGCAGATACGCAGTATTTT
CDR3aa: CSAWTRGGADTQYF
len: 14
j_gene: TRBJ2-3
d_gene: -
abundance: once
v_gene: TRBV29-1

CDR3nt: TGCGCCAGCAGCCCGAAGCCCCCGGGACAGGGAACTGGAAACACCATATATTTT
CDR3aa: CASSPKPPGQGTGNTIYF
len: 18
j_gene: TRBJ1-3
d_gene: TRBD1
abundance: -
v_gene: TRBV4-3

CDR3nt: TGTGCCAGCAGCTTGTTCGGAAGCGCCAGGGAAGAGACCCAGTACTTC
CDR3aa: CASSLFGSAREETQYF
len: 16
j_gene: TRBJ2-5
d_gene: -
abundance: -
v_gene: TRBV5-8

CDR3nt: TGTGCCAGCAGGGAGGGGGCAGGGGGGAACACTGAAGCTTTCTTT
CDR3aa: CASREGAGGNTEAFF
len: 15
j_gene: TRBJ1-1
d_gene: TRBD1
abundance: many
v_gene: TRBV5-4

CDR3nt: TGTGCCAGCAGCTTGGGGGACAGGGAGAACACTGAAGCTTTCTTT
CDR3aa: CASSLGDRENTEAFF
len: 15
j_gene: TRBJ1-1
d_gene: TRBD1
abundance: -
v_gene: TRBV5-6

CDR3nt: TGCAGCGCCGACGGGCTAGCGGGGGGAGAGACCCAGTACTTC
CDR3aa: CSADGLAGGETQYF
len: 14
j_gene: TRBJ2-5
d_gene: TRBD2
abundance: -
v_gene: TRBV29-1

CDR3nt: TGTGCCAGCAGCTTAGGGGGCGGATACGAGCAGTACTTC
CDR3aa: CASSLGGGYEQYF
len: 13
j_gene: TRBJ2-7
d_gene: -
abundance: -
v_gene: TRBV7-3

CDR3nt: TGTGCCATCAGTGAAGAACAGGAAAGACCTTATGGCTACACCTTC
CDR3aa: CAISEEQERPYGYTF
len: 15
j_gene: TRBJ1-2
d_gene: -
abundance: few
v_gene: TRBV10-3

CDR3nt: TGTGCCAGCAGGCGGACTAGCGGGGAGTACGAGCAGTACTTC
CDR3aa: CASRRTSGEYEQYF
len: 14
j_gene: TRBJ2-7
d_gene: TRBD2
abundance: -
v_gene: TRBV6-1

CDR3nt: TGTGCCAGCAGAATAGGTTCGACTTACGAGCAGTACTTC
CDR3aa: CASRIGSTYEQYF
len: 13
j_gene: TRBJ2-7
d_gene: -
abundance: few
v_gene: TRBV6-6

CDR3nt: TGCGCCAGCAGCCAGACAGGGGCCTATAATTCACCCCTCCACTTT
CDR3aa: CASSQTGAYNSPLHF
len: 15
j_gene: TRBJ1-6
d_gene: TRBD1
abundance: few
v_gene: TRBV4-1

CDR3nt: TGTGCCAGCAGTTTACTAAAGGGGAAGACTAATGAAAAACTGTTTTTT
CDR3aa: CASSLLKGKTNEKLFF
len: 16
j_gene: TRBJ1-4
d_gene: -
abundance: -
v_gene: TRBV6-6

CDR3nt: TGCGCCAGCAGCTTGGGGACAACAACTAATGAAAAACTGTTTTTT
CDR3aa: CASSLGTTTNEKLFF
len: 15
j_gene: TRBJ1-4
d_gene: -
abundance: -
v_gene: TRBV5-1

CDR3nt: TGTGCCAGCAGCTTATTTGGGACAGGGGGCTCCAATGAGCAGTTCTTC
CDR3aa: CASSLFGTGGSNEQFF
len: 16
j_gene: TRBJ2-1
d_gene: TRBD1
abundance: -
v_gene: TRBV7-6

CDR3nt: TGTGCCAGCAGTGAACCCTCCGCAGGGAGAATCACTGAAGCTTTCTTT
CDR3aa: CASSEPSAGRITEAFF
len: 16
j_gene: TRBJ1-1
d_gene: -
abundance: many
v_gene: TRBV6-1

CDR3nt: TGTGCCTGGAGTGTATCAGACATGGGTTCACCCCTCCACTTT
CDR3aa: CAWSVSDMGSPLHF
len: 14
j_gene: TRBJ1-6
d_gene: -
abundance: -
v_gene: TRBV30

CDR3nt: TGTGCCAGCAGTTACTCAACGCGAACTGCCTATGGCTACACCTTC
CDR3aa: CASSYSTRTAYGYTF
len: 15
j_gene: TRBJ1-2
d_gene: -
abundance: -
v_gene: TRBV6-5

CDR3nt: TGCGCCAGCAGTGCGTCGGTCAGGGGGCTATCGAGGTATGAGCAGTTCTTC
CDR3aa: CASSASVRGLSRYEQFF
len: 17
j_gene: TRBJ2-1
d_gene: TRBD1
abundance: -
v_gene: TRBV10-1

CDR3nt: TGTGCTAGTGGTTTGGAAGCCGGAAACACCATATATTTT
CDR3aa: CASGLEAGNTIYF
len: 13
j_gene: TRBJ1-3
d_gene: -
abundance: -
v_gene: TRBV12-5

CDR3nt: TGTGCCAGCAGCTCCCGGGGGGAAGGTGACGAGCAGTACTTC
CDR3aa: CASSSRGEGDEQYF
len: 14
j_gene: TRBJ2-7
d_gene: TRBD2
abundance: -
v_gene: TRBV11-2